Listed below are T cell receptor beta chains from one sample, sequenced in a study of response to subunit inactivated influenza vaccine. TCRdb processed the RT-PCR reads anew with MiXCR; each CDR3 protein has one entry. In the table there are about 540,000 distinct CDR3 sequences, approximately 24% of which are singletons. The sample was also linked to a second study, of T cells expressing NK-cell markers.

The sequences come from CD4+ T cells sorted from PBMCs, collected 11 to 12 days after vaccination. These receptors were collected from a man aged 50 or older who received an inactivated influenza vaccine. Each CDR3 is given with its conserved first and last residue. Each record gives: J gene, D gene, V gene, clone size, CDR3 DNA, CDR3 protein. D genes are given only for firm matches. Only some rows state a clone size, as once, few, many or a class for expanded clones.

j_gene: TRBJ2-5; d_gene: TRBD2; v_gene: TRBV2; abundance: few; CDR3nt: TGTGCCAGCAGTGGGGCAGCTAGCGGGAGCGGGGAGACCCAGTACTTC; CDR3aa: CASSGAASGSGETQYF
j_gene: TRBJ2-1; d_gene: -; v_gene: TRBV18; abundance: -; CDR3nt: TGTGCCAGCTCACCGTCGGCAGGCGTCAATGAGCAGTTCTTC; CDR3aa: CASSPSAGVNEQFF
j_gene: TRBJ2-2; d_gene: -; v_gene: TRBV7-2; abundance: -; CDR3nt: TGTGCCAGCAGCCAACTAGTCCTCACCGGGGAGCTGTTTTTT; CDR3aa: CASSQLVLTGELFF
j_gene: TRBJ2-7; d_gene: -; v_gene: TRBV25-1; abundance: few; CDR3nt: TGTGCCAGCAGTGAATACGTCGACGGATACGAGCAGTACTTC; CDR3aa: CASSEYVDGYEQYF
j_gene: TRBJ1-1; d_gene: TRBD1; v_gene: TRBV5-1; abundance: few; CDR3nt: TGCGCCAGCAGCTTGTCGGCAGGGGGCACTGAAGCTTTCTTT; CDR3aa: CASSLSAGGTEAFF
j_gene: TRBJ2-1; d_gene: TRBD2; v_gene: TRBV7-2; abundance: few; CDR3nt: TGTGCCAGCAGCTTAGCGATTGGACTAGCGTACAATGAGCAGTTCTTC; CDR3aa: CASSLAIGLAYNEQFF
j_gene: TRBJ2-5; d_gene: -; v_gene: TRBV7-2; abundance: -; CDR3nt: TGTGCCAGCAGCTTAGGCCCGCAGGGGTTGAAGACCCAGTACTTC; CDR3aa: CASSLGPQGLKTQYF
j_gene: TRBJ1-2; d_gene: TRBD1; v_gene: TRBV27; abundance: few; CDR3nt: TGTGCCAGCAGTTTAACGGGACAGGGGGCCTTCTATGGCTACACCTTC; CDR3aa: CASSLTGQGAFYGYTF
j_gene: TRBJ2-7; d_gene: TRBD1; v_gene: TRBV4-3; abundance: -; CDR3nt: TGCGCCAGCAGCCAAGAAAACAGGGGTTCCGAGCAGTACTTC; CDR3aa: CASSQENRGSEQYF
j_gene: TRBJ2-4; d_gene: -; v_gene: TRBV7-2; abundance: few; CDR3nt: TGTGCCAGCAGCTTAGTCGGGGTTGACATTCAGTACTTC; CDR3aa: CASSLVGVDIQYF
j_gene: TRBJ1-5; d_gene: TRBD1; v_gene: TRBV7-9; abundance: -; CDR3nt: TGTGCCAGCAGTCAAGAGGGGGCGGCTAATCAGCCCCAGCATTTT; CDR3aa: CASSQEGAANQPQHF
j_gene: TRBJ2-3; d_gene: TRBD1; v_gene: TRBV5-1; abundance: -; CDR3nt: TGCGCCAGCAGCTCGAACCCCTCGGGACAGGGAGCAGATACGCAGTATTTT; CDR3aa: CASSSNPSGQGADTQYF
j_gene: TRBJ2-7; d_gene: TRBD1; v_gene: TRBV6-1; abundance: -; CDR3nt: TGTGCCAGCAGAGGGACAGCAAGCTCCTACGAGCAGTACTTC; CDR3aa: CASRGTASSYEQYF